The T cell receptor (beta chain) under discussion was sequenced for a study of siplizumab effects on memory and regulatory T cells (dated by TCRdb to the late 2010s). Background on the whole study: The effect of the anti-CD2 antibody siplizumab on alloreactive T-cell subsets was examined in allogeneic mixed lymphocyte reactions constructed from human PBMCs.

General study outcomes and caveats: About 75-96% of proliferating CD4+ or CD8+ clones could not be given a naive or memory phenotype. Unstimulated naive T cells appeared to be more diverse than memory T cells, and naive cells seemed to make a substantial contribution to the alloresponse. Whether proliferating Tregs from siplizumab cultures actually had suppressive function was not functionally confirmed. Among mappable alloreactive CD4+ clones, an average Treg-derived fraction of about 69% was observed with siplizumab, compared with about 25% in control reactions. The cumulative frequency of alloreactive sequences traceable to unstimulated CD4+ memory T cells was significantly reduced by siplizumab. Sequences below about 10^-5 frequency were poorly captured, so only a minor fraction of alloreactive clones could be mapped to unstimulated subsets.

Concerning this clone itself: Its antigen specificity is not known. Qualities for individual bases were not recorded, and no much larger clone is one base off.

Including the terminal cysteine and phenylalanine, the CDR3 comprises 15 residues. The CDR3 DNA has 45 bases and is translated from base 1. Germline trimming: 9 bases from V, 0 bases from J; junction bases outside gene matches: 7. CDR1 is given as SGHAT and CDR2 as FQNNGV, both from the germline V gene. TCRbeta CDR3 sequencing was performed on sorted unstimulated T cells and on proliferating T cells recovered from mixed lymphocyte reactions. Fresh whole blood from fewer than 11 HLA-typed healthy donors served as the source for isolating PBMCs. To map where alloreactive clones came from, CD4+ non-regulatory T cells in the unstimulated state were FACS-sorted. Libraries were built with the immunoSEQ multiplex PCR assay. Each sample had 85,000 to 100,000 TCR templates assayed by the deep sequencing platform. Genomic DNA extracted from sorted T cells was used for TCRbeta CDR3 sequencing. The original methods were these. The R programming language was used for the clonal analysis of the TCRbeta CDR3 data. Alloreactive CD4+ and CD8+ clones were identified by comparing unstimulated samples to CFSE-low samples taken after the reaction. Regulatory or non-regulatory origin was assigned to alloreactive CD4+ clones by matching of sequences to sorted unstimulated Treg and non-Treg repertoires. TCRdb limited this immuneACCESS table to in-frame rearrangements with V and J called. A share of clones is missing; checked studies link under half to unresolved V genes, and the rest is unexplained. The V and J calls and clone size were taken over from that table, and D and trimming were inferred from the DNA. This sample gives roughly 93,000 clones in total; just under 95% of them show up just once. Together, the top ten hold around 1.4% of the sample.

The TCR was taken from a human donor in good health. The rearrangement joined TRBV11-2 to TRBJ2-1, and 8 junction bases match TRBD2. The sequenced material came from non-Treg CD4+ T cells sorted from blood. The cell subset or site label for this specimen denotes: FACS-sorted unstimulated CD4+ non-regulatory T cells. The CDR3 reads CASAGLAGSYNEQFF. The DNA sequence reads TGTGCCAGTGCGGGGCTAGCGGGCTCCTACAATGAGCAGTTCTTC.